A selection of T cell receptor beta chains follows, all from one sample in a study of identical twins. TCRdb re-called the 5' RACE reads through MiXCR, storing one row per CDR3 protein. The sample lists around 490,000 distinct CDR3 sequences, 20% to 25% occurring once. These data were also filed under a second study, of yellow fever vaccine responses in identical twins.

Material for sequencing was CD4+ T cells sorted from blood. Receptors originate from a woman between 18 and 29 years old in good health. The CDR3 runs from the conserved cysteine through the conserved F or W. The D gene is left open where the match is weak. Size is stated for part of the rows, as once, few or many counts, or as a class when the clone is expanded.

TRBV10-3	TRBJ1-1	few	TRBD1	CAISGPPRGSEMNTEAFF	TGTGCCATCAGTGGACCTCCCAGGGGGTCCGAGATGAACACTGAAGCTTTCTTT
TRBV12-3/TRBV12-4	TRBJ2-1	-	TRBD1	CASSLGGVRDRVYNEQFF	TGTGCCAGCAGTTTGGGAGGGGTTCGGGACAGGGTCTACAATGAGCAGTTCTTC
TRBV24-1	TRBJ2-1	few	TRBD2	CATSDAGTSGYNEQFF	TGTGCCACCAGTGACGCCGGGACTAGCGGCTACAATGAGCAGTTCTTC
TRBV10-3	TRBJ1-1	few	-	CAISESRGAARQNTEAFF	TGTGCCATCAGTGAGTCGAGGGGAGCAGCTCGACAGAACACTGAAGCTTTCTTT
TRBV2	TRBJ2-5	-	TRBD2	CASRARGAVETQYF	TGTGCCAGCAGGGCGCGGGGGGCCGTCGAGACCCAGTACTTC
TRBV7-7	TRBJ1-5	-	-	CARVGGIPNQPQHF	TGTGCCAGGGTTGGAGGGATTCCGAATCAGCCCCAGCATTTT
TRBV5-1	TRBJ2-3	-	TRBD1	CASSSGGTDTQYF	TGCGCCAGCAGCTCAGGGGGTACAGATACGCAGTATTTT
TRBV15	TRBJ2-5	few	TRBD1	CATQGARASETQYF	TGTGCCACACAGGGGGCGCGGGCGTCAGAGACCCAGTACTTC
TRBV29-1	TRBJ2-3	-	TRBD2	CSVDGLAGAPDTQYF	TGCAGCGTCGACGGACTAGCGGGGGCCCCAGATACGCAGTATTTT
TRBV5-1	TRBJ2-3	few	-	CASSSLGVLGSERGYF	TGCGCCAGCAGCTCCCTTGGGGTCCTTGGCTCGGAACGCGGGTATTTT
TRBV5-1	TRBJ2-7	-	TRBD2	CASSLGNSGNSYEQYF	TGCGCCAGCAGCTTGGGAAATAGCGGGAACTCCTACGAGCAGTACTTC
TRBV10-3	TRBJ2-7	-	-	CAISEPGRQETYEQYF	TGTGCCATCAGTGAGCCGGGGCGGCAGGAAACCTACGAGCAGTACTTC
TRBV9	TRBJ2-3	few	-	CASSVLGVLGGSTDTQYF	TGTGCCAGCAGCGTATTAGGCGTCCTCGGCGGAAGCACAGATACGCAGTATTTT
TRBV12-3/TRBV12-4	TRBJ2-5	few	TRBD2	CASSPGLAGTQETQYF	TGTGCCAGCAGCCCCGGACTAGCGGGGACCCAAGAGACCCAGTACTTC
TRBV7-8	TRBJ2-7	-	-	CASSGETSPLPYEQYF	TGTGCCAGCAGCGGGGAGACTTCCCCGCTCCCCTACGAGCAGTACTTC
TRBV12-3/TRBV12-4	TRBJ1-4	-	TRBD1	CASSLLGTASGVTF	TGTGCCAGCAGTTTACTGGGGACAGCCTCGGGGGTCACTTTT